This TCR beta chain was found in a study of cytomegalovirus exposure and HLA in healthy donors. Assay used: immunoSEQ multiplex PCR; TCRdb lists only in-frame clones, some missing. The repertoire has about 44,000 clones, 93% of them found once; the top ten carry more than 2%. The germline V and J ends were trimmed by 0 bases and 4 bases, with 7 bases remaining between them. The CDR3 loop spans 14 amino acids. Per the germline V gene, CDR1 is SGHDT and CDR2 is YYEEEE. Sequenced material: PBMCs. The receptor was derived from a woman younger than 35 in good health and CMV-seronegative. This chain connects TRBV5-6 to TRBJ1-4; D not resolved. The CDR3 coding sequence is TGTGCCAGCAGCTTGGTGGAGCATAATGAAAAACTGTTTTTT. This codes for CASSLVEHNEKLFF.